The 22 T cell receptor beta chains below all came from one sample that was sequenced in a study of beta chain features in type 1 diabetes. Their antigen targets remain unknown. Since all of the isolated RNA was reverse transcribed, expressed TCRB transcripts were what got sequenced. The data were produced by immunoSEQ multiplex PCR, yet TCRdb's version contains in-frame clones alone and is incomplete. The repertoire holds about 340,000 clones, with roughly 8.8% as singletons. Study-wide points: Shortening that was moderate but significant affected the TCRB CDR3s of Type 1 diabetes patients in all four CD4+ subsets.

The sample taken for sequencing was central memory CD4+ T cells from blood. The origin of the receptors is a man aged 25-40 years with type 1 diabetes.

This clone was observed a handful of times. This rearrangement joins TRBV19 to TRBJ1-6; perhaps TRBD1 as D (5 bases). This CDR3 is built from 16 residues. Trimming stripped 3 bases from V and 6 bases from J, with 15 bases between. CDR1 is LNHDA, CDR2 SQIVND, per germline (reference sequence). The CDR3 DNA follows: TGTGCCAGTAGTATTTTTCATGGGGACGGTAATTCACCCCTCCACTTT. Translation gives CASSIFHGDGNSPLHF. The entire variable domain, with the rest obtained from reference TRBV19 and TRBJ1-6, is as follows: DGGITQSPKYLFRKEGQNVTLSCEQNLNHDAMYWYRQDPGQGLRLIYYSQIVNDFQKGDIAEGYSVSREKKESFPLTVTSAQKNPTAFYLCASSIFHGDGNSPLHFGNGTRLTVT.

This clone was observed a few times. Other DNA sequences in this specimen translate into the identical CDR3. The chain employs TRBV7-9 and TRBJ1-3, with a tentative D call TRBD1 (6 bases). The CDR3 spans 13 residues. From germline, CDR1 is SEHNR and CDR2 FQNEAQ (reference sequence). The V end lost 0 bases, the J end lost 8 bases, and 8 bases lay between the germline ends. The CDR3 loop reads CASSLAGGDTIYF. The CDR3 DNA sequence: TGTGCCAGCAGCTTAGCAGGGGGGGACACCATATATTTT.

As to this clone: This same CDR3 is encoded by further DNA sequences in the sample. The V gene is TRBV7-2, the J gene TRBJ2-3; 9 bases align to TRBD2. Germline CDR1 is SGHTA and CDR2 is FQGNSA. This CDR3 is built from 15 residues. Unmatched junction bases numbered 6, after V lost 5 bases and J lost 3 bases. This CDR3 reads CASSPSGGSTDTQYF. The DNA of the CDR3 is TGTGCCAGCAGCCCGAGCGGGGGGTCGACAGATACGCAGTATTTT.

This chain uses TRBV5-1 with TRBJ2-7, with D perhaps TRBD2 (5 bases). V lost 4 bases and J 7 bases, leaving 18 bases between the germline ends. CDR1 and CDR2 from the germline V gene are SGHRS and YFSETQ. The CDR3 contains 14 residues. CDR3 DNA sequence: TGCGCCAGCAGCGCGGACTGGCAAGAGGGAGAGCAGTACTTC. Its protein is CASSADWQEGEQYF.

This clone turned up a few times. This sequence joins TRBV19 and TRBJ2-3; TRBD1 agrees at 7 bases. The CDR3 covers 14 residues. CDR1 is LNHDA, CDR2 SQIVND, per germline (reference sequence). V gave up 2 bases and J gave up 4 bases; unmatched junction bases: 3. The CDR3 here is CASSIRQGSDTQYF. The CDR3 DNA follows: TGTGCCAGTAGTATACGACAGGGATCAGATACGCAGTATTTT.

The sample holds a few counts of this clone. The chain's CDR3 is CASSLGQGDAEAFF. The CDR3 region has the DNA TGCGCCAGCAGCCTGGGACAGGGGGACGCTGAAGCTTTCTTT. The chain has TRBV4-1 and TRBJ1-1; 11 bases fit TRBD1. Germline V lookup: CDR1 MGHRA, CDR2 YSYEKL. The CDR3 runs to 14 residues. Unmatched junction bases numbered 4, after V lost 4 bases and J lost 6 bases.

This clone was recorded a few times. The chain joins TRBV18 to TRBJ1-2; TRBD1 aligns across 8 bases. Germline CDR1 and CDR2: KGHSH and LQKENI. The CDR3 covers 14 residues. Trimming cost V 6 bases and J 7 bases; bases outside gene matches: 10. CDR3 sequence (DNA): TGTGCCAGCTCCCGGACAGGGAATGATTTTGGCTACACCTTC. Encoded protein: CASSRTGNDFGYTF.

This clone was detected ten times or more. The chain couples TRBV28 to TRBJ2-7; D unresolved. Trimming stripped 8 bases from V and 2 bases from J, with 16 bases between. CDR3 length: 14 amino acids. Per germline, CDR1 MDHEN and CDR2 SYDVKM. CDR3 sequence reads: CASQTRRRPYEQYF. The CDR3 bases are TGTGCCAGCCAGACCCGAAGAAGACCCTACGAGCAGTACTTC.

This clone was detected many times. The CDR3 sequence: CAISESLTGVGGTDTQYF. The CDR3 DNA reads as TGTGCCATCAGTGAGTCTCTGACGGGGGTAGGCGGCACAGATACGCAGTATTTT. The genes are TRBV10-3 and TRBJ2-3, with D perhaps TRBD2 (6 bases). CDR3 size: 18 residues. Germline CDR1 ENHRY, CDR2 SYGVKD. Trimming removed 0 bases at V and 1 base at J, with 17 bases between.

Only a few counts were recorded for this clone. This rearrangement joins TRBV7-9 to TRBJ1-6; D gene ambiguous. CDR3 length: 12 amino acids. V was cut by 5 bases and J by 13 bases, with 12 bases left in between. CDR1 is SEHNR and CDR2 is FQNEAQ in the germline V gene (reference sequence). In nucleotides, the CDR3 is TGTGCCAGCAGCCTGGAACCCGGGCCCCTCCACTTT. It yields the protein CASSLEPGPLHF.

The V gene is TRBV5-1, the J gene TRBJ2-3; D gene ambiguous. Trimming cost V 2 bases and J 5 bases, with 6 bases left between them. The V gene's germline CDR1 is SGHRS and CDR2 YFSETQ. The CDR3 spans 12 residues. CDR3 nucleotide sequence: TGCGCCAGCAGCTTACCGGGAGATACGCAGTATTTT. Protein sequence: CASSLPGDTQYF.

The chain recombines TRBV29-1 with TRBJ2-5; 9 nucleotides line up with TRBD2. CDR3 length: 12 amino acids. Germline trimming cut 6 bases from V and 4 bases from J; bases unmatched to any gene: 3. From germline, CDR1 is SQVTM and CDR2 ANQGSEA. The CDR3 region is CSVETSGETQYF. The CDR3 nucleotides are TGCAGCGTGGAGACTAGCGGAGAGACCCAGTACTTC.

This clone came up many times. This chain connects TRBV4-3 to TRBJ1-2; perhaps TRBD1 as D (5 bases). This CDR3 is built from 13 residues. V dropped 0 bases and J dropped 7 bases, with 9 bases sitting between them. CDR1 LGHNA and CDR2 YSLEER come from the germline V gene. DNA for the CDR3: TGCGCCAGCAGCCAAGAGGGGGTTGGTGGCTACACCTTC. Its protein product is CASSQEGVGGYTF.

The V and J genes are TRBV6-5 and TRBJ1-6, with no clear D. Trimming stripped 0 bases from V and 7 bases from J, with 13 bases between. The CDR3 sequence is 16 residues long. Germline V gene lookup returns CDR1 MNHEY and CDR2 SVGAGI. CDR3 sequence: CASSYSSAGRNSPLHF. CDR3 DNA: TGTGCCAGCAGTTACTCGTCAGCGGGGAGGAATTCACCCCTCCACTTT.

This clone was observed a few times. The chain uses TRBV19 and TRBJ2-1; 13 nucleotides match TRBD2. The CDR3 length is 18 residues. Unmatched junction bases numbered 13, after V lost 3 bases and J lost 8 bases. Looked up from germline, CDR1 is LNHDA and CDR2 is SQIVND (reference sequence). Here the CDR3 DNA reads TGTGCCAGTAGTATTTTCCCCGCTACTAGCGGGGGGGTGGATGAGCAGTTCTTC. Protein sequence: CASSIFPATSGGVDEQFF.

This clone was picked up a small number of times. V gene TRBV5-1 combines with J gene TRBJ1-5; 7 positions match TRBD1. From germline, CDR1 is SGHRS and CDR2 YFSETQ. With V trimmed by 0 bases and J by 4 bases, 1 base remained unmatched. This CDR3 is 14 amino acids long. CDR3 DNA: TGCGCCAGCAGCTTGGAGGGACAGAATCAGCCCCAGCATTTT. Translation gives CASSLEGQNQPQHF.

This clone occurred a few times. The chain has TRBV10-3 and TRBJ1-6; D unresolved. The CDR3 totals 16 residues. V lost 4 bases, J lost 0 bases, and 10 bases lay in between. The germline V gene encodes CDR1 ENHRY and CDR2 SYGVKD. The DNA for the CDR3 is TGTGCCATCAGTGCAGCGGCTAGCTCCTATAATTCACCCCTCCACTTT. Protein: CAISAAASSYNSPLHF.

This chain uses TRBV11-3 with TRBJ2-7; D gene unclear. The CDR3 runs to 13 residues. Trimming stripped 3 bases from V and 6 bases from J, with 12 bases between. From germline, CDR1 is SGHNT and CDR2 YENEEA. This chain's CDR3 is CASSFGVVGEQYF. The CDR3 DNA is TGTGCCAGCAGCTTTGGGGTTGTAGGCGAGCAGTACTTC.

This clone was seen a handful of times. The V gene is TRBV29-1, the J gene TRBJ2-6; no definite D call. CDR1 and CDR2 from the germline V gene are SQVTM and ANQGSEA. This CDR3 comprises 16 residues. V shed 0 bases and J shed 0 bases, with 9 bases lying between them. CDR3 in amino acids: CSVEDFRSSGANVLTF. CDR3 DNA sequence: TGCAGCGTTGAAGATTTTAGAAGCTCTGGGGCCAACGTCCTGACTTTC.

This clone has a handful of counts. V and J are TRBV7-2 and TRBJ2-1, with D maybe TRBD2 (6 bases). The CDR3 consists of 13 residues. The germline V gene has CDR1 SGHTA and CDR2 FQGNSA. The V and J ends lost 3 bases and 5 bases respectively, with 8 bases between them. Here the CDR3 reads CASSLTRNNEQFF. In nucleotides, the CDR3 is TGTGCCAGCAGCTTGACTAGAAACAATGAGCAGTTCTTC.

For this clone: One end of the junction does not line up with germline, which may come from a read error. The chain couples TRBV15 to TRBJ2-5, with 7 nucleotides matching TRBD1. Germline V gene data show CDR1 as LNHNV and CDR2 as YYDKDF (reference sequence). This CDR3 is 16 amino acids long. In DNA form, the CDR3 reads TGTGCCTCCAGCAGAGACAGGGAACGGGGTGAGGAGACCCAGTACTTC. Encoded protein: CASSRDRERGEETQYF.

This clone has more than one count but fewer than ten. CDR3 region: CASSLDLGGPTAFF. Here the CDR3 DNA reads TGTGCCAGCAGCTTAGATCTGGGGGGCCCGACAGCTTTCTTT. The chain carries TRBV7-9 and TRBJ1-1; a weak D match, TRBD1 (6 bases). Germline-derived CDR1 and CDR2 are SEHNR and FQNEAQ (reference sequence). CDR3 size: 14 residues. Trimming cost V 1 base and J 10 bases, with 16 bases left between them.